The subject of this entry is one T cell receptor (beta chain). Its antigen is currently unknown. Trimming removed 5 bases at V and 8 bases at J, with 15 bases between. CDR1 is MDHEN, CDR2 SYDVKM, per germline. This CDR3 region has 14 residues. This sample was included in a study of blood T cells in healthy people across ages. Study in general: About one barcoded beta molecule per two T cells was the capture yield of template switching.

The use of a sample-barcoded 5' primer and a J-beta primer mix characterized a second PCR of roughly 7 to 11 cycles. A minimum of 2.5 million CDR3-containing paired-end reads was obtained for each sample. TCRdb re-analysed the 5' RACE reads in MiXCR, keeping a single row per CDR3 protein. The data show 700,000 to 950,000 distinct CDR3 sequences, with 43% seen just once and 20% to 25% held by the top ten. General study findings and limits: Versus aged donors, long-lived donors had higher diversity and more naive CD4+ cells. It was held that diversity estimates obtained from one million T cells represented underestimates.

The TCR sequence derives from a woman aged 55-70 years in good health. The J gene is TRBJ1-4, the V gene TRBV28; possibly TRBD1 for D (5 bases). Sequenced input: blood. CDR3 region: CASSKQGFSEKLFF. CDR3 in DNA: TGTGCCAGCAGTAAGCAGGGCTTTAGCGAAAAACTGTTTTTT.